The 17 T cell receptor beta chains in this list originate from one sample, sequenced in a study of blood T cell repertoires in COVID-19 (dated by TCRdb to about 2020). The library relied on the immunoSEQ multiplex PCR assay. The table comes from immuneACCESS by way of TCRdb, which keeps in-frame sequences with V and J called. Part of the clones is missing from these tables; in studies checked, under half for an unresolved V gene and the rest for unknown reasons. This sample comprises 60,000 to 75,000 clones, 87% of them detected only once. Of the sample, approximately 19% is held by the ten largest clones. The specimen was peripheral blood. These receptors all come from a woman over 75 with acute or convalescent COVID-19.

This clone was seen more than once but under ten times. The chain uses TRBV27 and TRBJ1-1, with 9 positions matching TRBD1. V shed 7 bases, J shed 5 bases, and the junction held 20 bases outside the gene matches. CDR1 and CDR2 (germline): MNHEY, SMNVEV (reference sequence). The CDR3 sequence is 18 residues long. The CDR3 region has the DNA TGTGCCAGCATCCAGTCCCGGGACAGGGTCGGGAGTCGGACTGAAGCTTTCTTT. Its translation: CASIQSRDRVGSRTEAFF.

This chain uses TRBV10-3 with TRBJ1-1; D is possibly TRBD1 (6 bases). This CDR3 is 12 amino acids long. The V gene's germline CDR1 is ENHRY and CDR2 SYGVKD. V was shortened by 2 bases and J by 5 bases, with 6 bases between the two germline ends. CDR3 bases: TGTGCCATCAGTGAGCAGGGGACTGAAGCTTTCTTT. Protein sequence: CAISEQGTEAFF.

The chain has TRBV14 and TRBJ1-4, with D unclear. CDR1 SGHDN and CDR2 FVKESK come from the germline V gene. There are 15 residues in the CDR3. V shed 4 bases and J shed 0 bases, with 9 bases lying between them. DNA of the CDR3: TGTGCCAGCAGCCCCCGACAAGCAACTAATGAAAAACTGTTTTTT. Translated: CASSPRQATNEKLFF.

This chain connects TRBV7-9 to TRBJ2-3, with D possibly being TRBD2 (6 bases). The CDR3 covers 17 residues. V lost 4 bases to trimming and J lost 0 bases, with 17 bases between them. CDR1 and CDR2 (germline): SEHNR, FQNEAQ (reference sequence). CDR3 region: CASSSNLAGPSTDTQYF. CDR3 bases: TGTGCCAGCAGCTCCAACCTGGCGGGGCCTAGCACAGATACGCAGTATTTT.

The chain joins TRBV2 to TRBJ2-7; possible D gene TRBD2, 6 bases. Per germline, CDR1 SNHLY and CDR2 FYNNEI. The CDR3 consists of 14 residues. The V end was cut by 5 bases, the J end by 4 bases, with 15 bases between. The CDR3 sequence is CASSPVPRGYEQYF. CDR3 coding DNA: TGTGCCAGCAGTCCCGTTCCACGGGGGTACGAGCAGTACTTC.

The chain carries TRBV24-1 and TRBJ2-5; 7 bases match TRBD2. This CDR3 contains 15 residues. The germline CDR1 and CDR2 sequences are KGHDR and SFDVKD. Trimming cost V 4 bases and J 4 bases; bases outside gene matches: 8. CDR3: CATSDPGGSLETQYF. CDR3 sequence (DNA): TGTGCCACCAGTGACCCAGGCGGGAGCTTAGAGACCCAGTACTTC.

This clone was observed a single time. The J gene is TRBJ2-6, the V gene TRBV19, with a tentative D call TRBD2 (6 bases). Germline CDR1 is LNHDA and CDR2 is SQIVND (reference sequence). The CDR3 consists of 13 residues. The V gene lost 8 bases and the J gene lost 2 bases, with 7 bases spanning the gap. Here the CDR3 reads CASLAAGANVLTF. The CDR3 DNA sequence: TGTGCCAGTTTAGCGGCTGGGGCCAACGTCCTGACTTTC.

The chain is built from TRBV5-1 and TRBJ2-1, with 7 bases identical to TRBD2. This CDR3 comprises 14 residues. Trimming at V came to 2 bases and at J to 3 bases, leaving 2 bases not matched to a gene. From germline, CDR1 is SGHRS and CDR2 YFSETQ. In nucleotides, the CDR3 is TGCGCCAGCAGCTTAGCTAGCGGCTACAATGAGCAGTTCTTC. Translated: CASSLASGYNEQFF.

The CDR3: CASRRDRGGTDTQYF. For the CDR3, the DNA is TGTGCCAGCAGGCGGGACAGGGGAGGCACAGATACGCAGTATTTT. V usage is TRBV28 and J usage is TRBJ2-3; TRBD1 agrees at 10 bases. The CDR3 has 15 amino acids. J gave up 1 base and V 6 bases, and 4 bases lay outside the gene matches. CDR1 and CDR2 (germline): MDHEN, SYDVKM.

The genes are TRBV19 and TRBJ2-3, with 7 nucleotides matching TRBD1. The J segment lost 4 bases and the V segment lost 5 bases, leaving 9 bases of the junction unmatched. The CDR3 has 15 residues. Per the germline V gene, CDR1 is LNHDA and CDR2 is SQIVND (reference sequence). The CDR3 sequence: CASSAPQGMADTQYF. CDR3 DNA sequence: TGTGCCAGTAGTGCACCACAGGGGATGGCAGATACGCAGTATTTT.

The rearrangement links TRBV3-1 (or the pseudogene TRBV3-2) to TRBJ2-1, with 9 bases matching TRBD2. The CDR3 extends over 15 amino acids. V dropped 4 bases and J dropped 6; count of bases not matched to a gene: 7. CDR1 and CDR2 from the germline V gene are LGHDT and YNNKEL (reference sequence). The DNA for the CDR3 is TGTGCCAGCAGCCTTCTGGCGGGGGGGCTCAATGAGCAGTTCTTC. Translation gives CASSLLAGGLNEQFF.

The V gene is TRBV28, the J gene TRBJ1-1; D is perhaps TRBD1 (6 bases). The V end was cut by 6 bases, the J end by 6 bases, with 8 bases between. The length of the CDR3 is 11 residues. The germline V gene has CDR1 MDHEN and CDR2 SYDVKM. The CDR3 region is CASRSGAEAFF. The CDR3 DNA reads as TGTGCCAGCAGGTCAGGGGCTGAAGCTTTCTTT.

The chain couples TRBV18 to TRBJ1-1; 9 positions match TRBD1. The V gene end was trimmed by 3 bases and the J gene end by 6 bases; junction bases not matched to a gene: 11. Per germline, CDR1 KGHSH and CDR2 LQKENI. This CDR3 contains 16 residues. CDR3 in amino acids: CASSPRSGTGMPEAFF. The CDR3 bases are TGTGCCAGCTCACCGAGATCCGGGACAGGGATGCCTGAAGCTTTCTTT.

V and J are TRBV28 and TRBJ2-1, with D perhaps TRBD2 (5 bases). From germline, CDR1 is MDHEN and CDR2 SYDVKM. The CDR3 has 12 amino acids. The V and J ends lost 8 bases and 5 bases respectively, with 10 bases between them. The chain's CDR3 is CASALANNEQFF. The CDR3 nucleotides are TGTGCCAGCGCTCTAGCTAACAATGAGCAGTTCTTC.

This clone appeared a single time. The chain employs TRBV18 and TRBJ1-4; TRBD1 matches 8 bases. J was trimmed by 7 bases and V by 0 bases; bases with no gene match: 4. This CDR3 is 15 amino acids long. The germline V gene has CDR1 KGHSH and CDR2 LQKENI. This CDR3 is CASSPPQGATEKLFF. The DNA of the CDR3 is TGTGCCAGCTCACCACCGCAGGGGGCGACTGAAAAACTGTTTTTT.

V is TRBV6-5 and J is TRBJ1-6; D ambiguous. This CDR3 is 14 amino acids long. CDR1 is MNHEY, CDR2 SVGAGI, per germline. Trimming cost V 2 bases and J 9 bases, with 11 bases left between them. CDR3 sequence: CASSYGGLSSPLHF. The CDR3 DNA follows: TGTGCCAGCAGTTACGGAGGATTGTCTTCACCCCTCCACTTT.

Points on this clone: This sample includes further DNA sequences coding for the same CDR3. V is TRBV4-1 and J is TRBJ2-2; 7 nucleotides align to TRBD1. CDR3 length equals 14 residues. Germline trimming cut 4 bases from V and 2 bases from J; bases unmatched to any gene: 1. Germline lookup yields CDR1 MGHRA and CDR2 YSYEKL. The CDR3 coding sequence is TGCGCCAGCAGCCGGGACAGCAACACCGGGGAGCTGTTTTTT. Its translation is CASSRDSNTGELFF.